Here is one T cell receptor beta chain with its context. Its antigen is unidentified. This table comes from immunoSEQ multiplex PCR, and its TCRdb copy is limited to in-frame clones, with some not included. The sample has about 2.2 million clones, roughly 93% seen once. This specimen belongs to a study of shared clonotypes between healthy human individuals. Study findings and constraints: Rarefaction showed sorted-subset sequencing was incomplete despite large depth.

CD45RO-negative cells were positively selected for CCR7, leaving out terminally differentiated effector memory CD45RA+ cells. CDR1 SEHNR and CDR2 FQNEAQ come from the germline V gene (reference sequence). The CDR3 runs 15 residues. The V end was cut by 5 bases, the J end by 9 bases, with 19 bases between. The V and J genes are TRBV7-9 and TRBJ2-2, with D perhaps TRBD2 (5 bases). The sequence was collected from a man aged 18 to 29 in good health. Some clones in this sample may be carry-over from other donors' samples. The specimen was naive CD8+ T cells from PBMCs. CDR3 region: CASSPEAAGLWELFF. The CDR3 DNA follows: TGTGCCAGCAGCCCGGAGGCAGCCGGTTTGTGGGAGCTGTTTTTT.